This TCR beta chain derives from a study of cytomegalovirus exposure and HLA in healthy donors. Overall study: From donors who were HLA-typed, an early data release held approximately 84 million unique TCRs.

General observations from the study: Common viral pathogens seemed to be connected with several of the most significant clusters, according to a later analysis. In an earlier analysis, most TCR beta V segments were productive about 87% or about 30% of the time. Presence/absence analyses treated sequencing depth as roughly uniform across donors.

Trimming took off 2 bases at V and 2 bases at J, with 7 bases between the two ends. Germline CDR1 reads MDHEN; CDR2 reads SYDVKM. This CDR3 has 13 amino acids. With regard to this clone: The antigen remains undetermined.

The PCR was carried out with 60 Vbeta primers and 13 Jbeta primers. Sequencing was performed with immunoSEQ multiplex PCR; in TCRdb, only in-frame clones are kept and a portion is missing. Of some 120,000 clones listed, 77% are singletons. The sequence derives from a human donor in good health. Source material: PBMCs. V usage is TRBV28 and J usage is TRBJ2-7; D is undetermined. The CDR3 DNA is TGTGCCAGCAGTTTAGTCCCGGCCTACGAGCAGTACTTC. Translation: CASSLVPAYEQYF.